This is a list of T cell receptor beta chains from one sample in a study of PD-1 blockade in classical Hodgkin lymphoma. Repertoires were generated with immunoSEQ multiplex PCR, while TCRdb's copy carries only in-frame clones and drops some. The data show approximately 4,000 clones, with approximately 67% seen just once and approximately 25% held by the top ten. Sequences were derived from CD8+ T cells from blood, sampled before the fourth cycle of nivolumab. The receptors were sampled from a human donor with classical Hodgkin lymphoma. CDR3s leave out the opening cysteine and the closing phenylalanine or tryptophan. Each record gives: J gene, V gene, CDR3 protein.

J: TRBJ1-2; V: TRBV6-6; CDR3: ASSYSSTAAYGYT
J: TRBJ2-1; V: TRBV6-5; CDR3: ASSYGRGGREQF
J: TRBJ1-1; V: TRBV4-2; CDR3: ASSPRGTEAF
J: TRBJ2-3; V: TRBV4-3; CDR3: ASSQPGLAADTQY
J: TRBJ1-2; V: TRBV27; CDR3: ASSPKQTYGYT
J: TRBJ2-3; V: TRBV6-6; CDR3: ASSYSTSGGTDTQY
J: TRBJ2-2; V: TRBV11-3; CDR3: ASSSRTSGGTGELF
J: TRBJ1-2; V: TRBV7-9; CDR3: ASSSTDGGGYT
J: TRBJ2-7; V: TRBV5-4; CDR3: ASSLSASIWEQY
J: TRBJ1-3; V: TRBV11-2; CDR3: ASSPDVSSGNTIY
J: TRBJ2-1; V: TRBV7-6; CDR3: ASRGQGSYNEQF
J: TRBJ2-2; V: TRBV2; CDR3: ASSHPQGARSTGELF
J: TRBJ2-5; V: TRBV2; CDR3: ASSDLRGRGKETQY
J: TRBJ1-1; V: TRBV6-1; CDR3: ASSVFWNTEAF
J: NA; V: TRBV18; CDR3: ASSPRSGPREAYEQY